The rows below give T cell receptor beta chains drawn from one sample of a study of OX40 agonist ivuxolimab in advanced cancers. Only in-frame clones appear in the TCRdb table, and some are missing; sequencing was by immunoSEQ multiplex PCR. The sample includes more than 40,000 clones, 88% of them seen just once. Specimen: CD4+ or CD8+ T cells sorted from blood, collected in a trial of the OX40 agonist ivuxolimab. Source of these receptors: an adult with an advanced solid tumor such as melanoma, head and neck, liver or kidney cancer. CDR3s include the opening cysteine and the closing phenylalanine or tryptophan. D genes are given only for firm matches. Expanded clones are given a class, and other clones once, few, many or no size at all.

D gene	CDR3 length	clone size	V gene	J gene	CDR3 DNA	CDR3 protein
NA	14	NA	TRBV10-3	TRBJ1-1	TGTGCCATCAGTGTGAGTATCCAGGGCCCTGAAGCTTTCTTT	CAISVSIQGPEAFF
TRBD2	18	NA	TRBV11-1	TRBJ2-7	TGTGCCAGCAGCCCAACGGGTAGCGGGAGGCCTTCTGGATACGAGCAGTACTTC	CASSPTGSGRPSGYEQYF
NA	14	NA	TRBV27	TRBJ1-5	TGTGCCAGCAGTTTCGATGGTCTCATTCAGCCCCAGCATTTT	CASSFDGLIQPQHF
NA	15	NA	TRBV5-8	TRBJ1-3	TGTGCCAGCAGCCCCGGATACAGGGTTGGAAACACCATATATTTT	CASSPGYRVGNTIYF
NA	14	NA	TRBV6-6	TRBJ2-1	TGTGCCAGCAGTTACGGGGACAACCCGGATGAGCAGTTCTTC	CASSYGDNPDEQFF
NA	13	NA	TRBV6-5	TRBJ2-1	TGTGCCAGCAGCGGGACCTCCTACAATGAGCAGTTCTTC	CASSGTSYNEQFF
NA	12	NA	TRBV4-3	TRBJ2-1	TGCGCCAGCAGCCAAGATTGGGATGAGCAGTTCTTC	CASSQDWDEQFF
NA	14	NA	TRBV9	TRBJ2-7	TGTGCCAGCAGCGTATCTGGAGGTTCCTACGAGCAGTACTTC	CASSVSGGSYEQYF
NA	15	NA	TRBV28	TRBJ1-3	TGTGCCAGCAGCTTCCCGGGGACCTCTGGAAACACCATATATTTT	CASSFPGTSGNTIYF
TRBD2	14	once	TRBV28	TRBJ2-3	TGTGCCAGCACCAGTAGCGGGGAGTCTATCACGCAGTATTTT	CASTSSGESITQYF
TRBD1	15	NA	TRBV2	TRBJ2-2	TGTGCCAGCAGTGTACAGGGGGAGAACACCGGGGAGCTGTTTTTT	CASSVQGENTGELFF
TRBD2	17	once	TRBV19	TRBJ2-1	TGTGCCAGTAGTATAGGGACTAGCGGAGCCTCCTACAATGAGCAGTTCTTC	CASSIGTSGASYNEQFF
TRBD1	15	NA	TRBV5-1	TRBJ1-2	TGCGCCAGCAGCCACGGCGACAGGGATAACTATGGCTACACCTTC	CASSHGDRDNYGYTF
TRBD1	12	NA	TRBV10-1	TRBJ2-5	TGCGCCAGCAGCGACAGGGAAGAGACCCAGTACTTC	CASSDREETQYF
TRBD2	17	NA	TRBV28	TRBJ2-3	TGTGCCAGCAGTTCGTTAGCGGGGGGGCGGAGCACAGATACGCAGTATTTT	CASSSLAGGRSTDTQYF
NA	14	NA	TRBV5-6	TRBJ2-3	TGTGCCAGCAGCCTCCCCCAGGGCACAGATACGCAGTATTTT	CASSLPQGTDTQYF
NA	12	NA	TRBV7-6	TRBJ2-3	TGTGCCAGCAGCCGGGGGACAGATACGCAGTATTTT	CASSRGTDTQYF
NA	13	NA	TRBV2	TRBJ1-1	TGTGCCAGCAGTGAAGTAGGTGACACTGAAGCTTTCTTT	CASSEVGDTEAFF
NA	15	NA	TRBV21-1	TRBJ2-1	TGTGCCAGCAGCAAAAGGGCAGGGAAGGGGAATGAGCAGTTCTTC	CASSKRAGKGNEQFF
NA	16	NA	TRBV9	TRBJ2-3	TGTGCCAGCAGCGTAGCGGGTCTCTCTAGCACAGATACGCAGTATTTT	CASSVAGLSSTDTQYF
TRBD1	13	NA	TRBV29-1	TRBJ2-1	TGCAGCGTTCAGGGACAGGGGTTCGGTGAGCAGTTCTTC	CSVQGQGFGEQFF
NA	12	NA	TRBV9	TRBJ2-5	TGTGCCAGCGGTGGGGGAGTTGAGACCCAGTACTTC	CASGGGVETQYF
NA	11	few	TRBV5-1	TRBJ1-1	TGCGCCAGCAGCTCGAACACTGAAGCTTTCTTT	CASSSNTEAFF
TRBD1	14	NA	TRBV6-4	TRBJ1-1	TGTGCCAGCAGCCGACAGGGGGGCGACACTGAAGCTTTCTTT	CASSRQGGDTEAFF
NA	14	NA	TRBV28	TRBJ2-1	TGTGCCAGCAGTTACCGGGACTTTTACAATGAGCAGTTCTTC	CASSYRDFYNEQFF
TRBD2	14	once	TRBV29-1	TRBJ2-3	TGCAGCGTTTATGGGGGGGGTACCACAGATACGCAGTATTTT	CSVYGGGTTDTQYF
TRBD1	15	once	TRBV5-7	TRBJ2-7	TGCGCCAGCAGCCAAGCCCGGGACAGGGGGCGTGAGCAGTACTTC	CASSQARDRGREQYF
TRBD1	15	once	TRBV28	TRBJ2-1	TGTGCCAGCAGTCTCACTACAGGGGGGTACAATGAGCAGTTCTTC	CASSLTTGGYNEQFF
NA	11	NA	TRBV6-1	TRBJ1-4	TGTGCCAGCAGTGAAAGTAGGGATCTGTTTTTT	CASSESRDLFF
TRBD1	15	few	TRBV18	TRBJ1-1	TGTGCCAGCTCACTAATAGGACAGGAGAACACTGAAGCTTTCTTT	CASSLIGQENTEAFF
NA	14	NA	TRBV6-4	TRBJ2-5	TGTGCCAGCAGTGACTCGTTGGAAGGAGAGACCCAGTACTTC	CASSDSLEGETQYF
NA	13	few	TRBV18	TRBJ1-2	TGTGCCAGCTCACCCGGGACGGACGATGGCTACACCTTC	CASSPGTDDGYTF
TRBD1	16	NA	TRBV18	TRBJ1-2	TGTGCCAGCTCACCAATAGGCCGGGACAGGGGAGGTGGCTACACCTTC	CASSPIGRDRGGGYTF
NA	12	NA	TRBV10-3	TRBJ2-5	TGTGCCATCGGGGAGGGGGAAGAGACCCAGTACTTC	CAIGEGEETQYF
NA	15	NA	TRBV4-1	TRBJ2-2	TGCGCCAGCAGCGGACCCTCAGAGAACACCGGGGAGCTGTTTTTT	CASSGPSENTGELFF
NA	14	once	TRBV27	TRBJ2-1	TGTGCCAGCAGTTTATTGGACAGCTACAATGAGCAGTTCTTC	CASSLLDSYNEQFF
NA	13	NA	TRBV7-3	TRBJ2-2	TGTGCCAGCAGCTTACAGCCGAGGGGGGAGCTGTTTTTT	CASSLQPRGELFF
TRBD1	14	NA	TRBV11-3	TRBJ2-2	TGTGCCAGCAGCCTGGACAGGGGTTCCGGGGAGCTGTTTTTT	CASSLDRGSGELFF
TRBD1	15	NA	TRBV19	TRBJ1-4	TGTGCCAGTAGTGGGCAGGGGGCCGCTAATGAAAAACTGTTTTTT	CASSGQGAANEKLFF
TRBD1	18	NA	TRBV11-2	TRBJ1-4	TGTGCCAGCAGCCCTAAGGGGGCGCTTCAAAGGATGGACGAAAAACTGTTTTTT	CASSPKGALQRMDEKLFF
TRBD2	15	once	TRBV7-2	TRBJ2-7	TGTGCCAGCAGCTTACAATCAGCGGGGGTCTACGAGCAGTACTTC	CASSLQSAGVYEQYF
NA	14	NA	TRBV19	TRBJ1-5	TGTGCCAGTAGTATGCCACAGGGAAATCAGCCCCAGCATTTT	CASSMPQGNQPQHF
TRBD2	17	NA	TRBV4-2	TRBJ2-3	TGTGCCAGCAGCCAGGCTGAGACTAGCGGGAGCACAGATACGCAGTATTTT	CASSQAETSGSTDTQYF